This record covers a single T cell receptor beta chain. Original methodology: The authors estimated nucleated cell counts from reference gene primer amplification. Data came from immunoSEQ multiplex PCR; TCRdb stores just in-frame clones and leaves some out. V and J calls and clone size come straight from that table; D and trimming were deduced from the DNA. The sample has roughly 97,000 clones; approximately 84% are singletons. The CDR3 has 15 amino acids. Germline loops: CDR1 SEHNR, CDR2 FQNEAQ (reference sequence). V was pared by 5 bases and J by 3 bases, with 11 bases between. The sample comes from a study of blood T cell repertoires in COVID-19. Study context: Whether acute or convalescent, the COVID-19 samples came from the United States, Italy and Spain. T cells, B-cell-depleted T cells, or PBMCs supplied cDNA or gDNA.

The source material was peripheral blood. This receptor was taken from a man aged 55 to 70 with acute or convalescent COVID-19. The V gene is TRBV7-9, the J gene TRBJ1-6, with D possibly matching TRBD1 (6 bases). The CDR3 sequence is CASSPRDIYNSPLHF. The CDR3, as DNA: TGTGCCAGCAGCCCGAGGGACATCTATAATTCACCCCTCCACTTT. Together with reference TRBV7-9 and TRBJ1-6, the CDR3 gives the full variable domain: DTGVSQNPRHKITKRGQNVTFRCDPISEHNRLYWYRQTLGQGPEFLTYFQNEAQLEKSRLLSDRFSAERPKGSFSTLEIQRTEQGDSAMYLCASSPRDIYNSPLHFGNGTRLTVT.